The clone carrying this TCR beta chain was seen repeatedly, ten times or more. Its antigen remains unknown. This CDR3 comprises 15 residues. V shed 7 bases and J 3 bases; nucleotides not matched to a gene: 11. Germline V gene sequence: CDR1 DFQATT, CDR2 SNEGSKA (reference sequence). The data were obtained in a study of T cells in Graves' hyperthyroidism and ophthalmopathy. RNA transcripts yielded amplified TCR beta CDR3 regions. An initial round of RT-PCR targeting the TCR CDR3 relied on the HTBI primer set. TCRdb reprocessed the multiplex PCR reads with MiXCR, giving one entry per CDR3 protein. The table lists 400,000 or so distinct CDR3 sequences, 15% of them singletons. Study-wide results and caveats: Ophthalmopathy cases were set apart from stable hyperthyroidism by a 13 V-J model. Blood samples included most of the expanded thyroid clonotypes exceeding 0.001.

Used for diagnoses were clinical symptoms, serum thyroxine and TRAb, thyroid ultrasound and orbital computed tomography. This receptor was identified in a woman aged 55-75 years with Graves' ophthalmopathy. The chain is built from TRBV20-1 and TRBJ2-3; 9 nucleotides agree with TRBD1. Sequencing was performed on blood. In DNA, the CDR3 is TGCAGTGGGATCTCGGACAGGGGACGTACAGATACGCAGTATTTT. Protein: CSGISDRGRTDTQYF.